This is a list of T cell receptor beta chains from one sample in a study of beta chain features in type 1 diabetes. Only in-frame clones appear in the TCRdb table, and some are missing; sequencing was by immunoSEQ multiplex PCR. The table shows 240,000 or so clones, with 27% occurring only once. The sample comprised central memory CD4+ T cells from blood. Receptor source: a man aged 25 to 45 in good health. The CDR3 runs from the conserved cysteine through the conserved F or W. The order of the fields is J gene, V gene, clone size, D gene, CDR3 DNA, CDR3 protein. A D gene is named only where the DNA matches it firmly. Only part of the rows carry a size: once, few, many, or a class if the clone is expanded.

j_call: TRBJ2-7; v_call: TRBV30; clone_size: NA; d_call: NA; cdr3_nt: TGTGCCTGGGCAAGGGGGGACTCCTACGAGCAGTACTTC; cdr3_aa: CAWARGDSYEQYF
j_call: TRBJ2-7; v_call: TRBV19; clone_size: few; d_call: NA; cdr3_nt: TGTGCCAGTAGTATAAAGGGGCCTGGCTACGAGCAGTACTTC; cdr3_aa: CASSIKGPGYEQYF
j_call: TRBJ2-5; v_call: TRBV5-4; clone_size: NA; d_call: TRBD1; cdr3_nt: TGTGCCAGCAGCTTGAGGGACAGAGGGGAGACCCAGTACTTC; cdr3_aa: CASSLRDRGETQYF
j_call: TRBJ2-7; v_call: TRBV7-9; clone_size: NA; d_call: NA; cdr3_nt: TGTGCCAGCAGCCCCCAAGGACTTGGGTACGAGCAGTACTTC; cdr3_aa: CASSPQGLGYEQYF
j_call: TRBJ1-2; v_call: TRBV30; clone_size: NA; d_call: NA; cdr3_nt: TGTGCCTGGAGTTTGACAGGCTATGGCTACACCTTC; cdr3_aa: CAWSLTGYGYTF
j_call: TRBJ2-5; v_call: TRBV5-1; clone_size: few; d_call: TRBD2; cdr3_nt: TGCGCCAGCAGCCCGGGACTAGCGGGGCAAGAGACCCAGTACTTC; cdr3_aa: CASSPGLAGQETQYF
j_call: TRBJ2-7; v_call: TRBV2; clone_size: NA; d_call: TRBD1; cdr3_nt: TGTGCCAGCCAGGGACAGGGCACCTACGAGCAGTACTTC; cdr3_aa: CASQGQGTYEQYF
j_call: TRBJ2-5; v_call: TRBV5-4; clone_size: NA; d_call: NA; cdr3_nt: TGTGCCAGCAGACAAGCGAGCCTCCAAGAGACCCAGTACTTC; cdr3_aa: CASRQASLQETQYF
j_call: TRBJ2-2; v_call: TRBV7-2; clone_size: NA; d_call: NA; cdr3_nt: TGTGCCAGCAGCCCGAACACGGACGGGGAGCTGTTTTTT; cdr3_aa: CASSPNTDGELFF
j_call: TRBJ2-7; v_call: TRBV11-3; clone_size: few; d_call: NA; cdr3_nt: TGTGCCAGCAGCTTAGAACACCTCTACGAGCAGTACTTC; cdr3_aa: CASSLEHLYEQYF
j_call: TRBJ2-5; v_call: TRBV30; clone_size: NA; d_call: NA; cdr3_nt: TGTGCCTGGAAAGGCGTGATGCTTGAGACCCAGTACTTC; cdr3_aa: CAWKGVMLETQYF
j_call: TRBJ2-1; v_call: TRBV29-1; clone_size: few; d_call: NA; cdr3_nt: TGCAGCGTTGAAGCGGTGAAGACCCGCAATGAGCAGTTCTTC; cdr3_aa: CSVEAVKTRNEQFF
j_call: TRBJ2-1; v_call: TRBV30; clone_size: NA; d_call: NA; cdr3_nt: TGTGCCTGGAGCGCCCCCTCCGGCCTGTACAATGAGCAGTTCTTC; cdr3_aa: CAWSAPSGLYNEQFF
j_call: TRBJ1-2; v_call: TRBV7-2; clone_size: once; d_call: NA; cdr3_nt: TGTGCCAGCAGCTTAGCCCTTGACGGCGGCTACACCTTC; cdr3_aa: CASSLALDGGYTF
j_call: TRBJ2-2; v_call: TRBV27; clone_size: NA; d_call: NA; cdr3_nt: TGTGCCAGCAGTTTGAGGGGAGGGAACACCGGGGAGCTGTTTTTT; cdr3_aa: CASSLRGGNTGELFF
j_call: TRBJ2-7; v_call: TRBV29-1; clone_size: many; d_call: TRBD2; cdr3_nt: TGCAGCTCCCTCAGCGGGAGGCTGGACGAGCAGTACTTC; cdr3_aa: CSSLSGRLDEQYF
j_call: TRBJ2-1; v_call: TRBV6-5; clone_size: NA; d_call: NA; cdr3_nt: TGTGCCAGCAGCCCAACTAGCCTCAACCACTATACGCAGTTCTTC; cdr3_aa: CASSPTSLNHYTQFF
j_call: TRBJ2-1; v_call: TRBV29-1; clone_size: few; d_call: NA; cdr3_nt: TGCAGCGTGCTCAGGGAGAGGTCCTACAATGAGCAGTTCTTC; cdr3_aa: CSVLRERSYNEQFF
j_call: TRBJ2-1; v_call: TRBV4-3; clone_size: NA; d_call: TRBD2; cdr3_nt: TGCGCCAGCAGCGAACGACTAGCGCCCCAGGGAGGTGAGCAGTTCTTC; cdr3_aa: CASSERLAPQGGEQFF
j_call: TRBJ2-5; v_call: TRBV18; clone_size: NA; d_call: TRBD2; cdr3_nt: TGTGCCAGCTCACCAATAGCCGGGGGGGTCCAAGAGACCCAGTACTTC; cdr3_aa: CASSPIAGGVQETQYF
j_call: TRBJ2-3; v_call: TRBV4-2; clone_size: medium-sized; d_call: NA; cdr3_nt: TGTGCCAGCAGCCAAGTCGCGGACAACACAGATACGCAGTATTTT; cdr3_aa: CASSQVADNTDTQYF
j_call: TRBJ2-3; v_call: TRBV6-5; clone_size: few; d_call: NA; cdr3_nt: TGTGCCAGCAGTTCCGGACTGAGCACAGATACGCAGTATTTT; cdr3_aa: CASSSGLSTDTQYF
j_call: TRBJ2-5; v_call: TRBV5-5; clone_size: NA; d_call: NA; cdr3_nt: TGTGCCAGCAGCCCGCCCGGAGCCGGGGAAGAGACCCAGTACTTC; cdr3_aa: CASSPPGAGEETQYF
j_call: TRBJ2-3; v_call: TRBV11-2; clone_size: few; d_call: NA; cdr3_nt: TGTGCCAGCAGCTTAGACGGGAGCACAGATACGCAGTATTTT; cdr3_aa: CASSLDGSTDTQYF
j_call: TRBJ1-1; v_call: TRBV30; clone_size: few; d_call: NA; cdr3_nt: TGTGCCTGGAGTGTACGTCAGGGAAAGAACACTGAAGCTTTCTTT; cdr3_aa: CAWSVRQGKNTEAFF
j_call: TRBJ1-5; v_call: TRBV27; clone_size: few; d_call: TRBD1; cdr3_nt: TGTGCCAGCAGTTTATCGCGGGACAGTAATCAGCCCCAGCATTTT; cdr3_aa: CASSLSRDSNQPQHF
j_call: TRBJ1-1; v_call: TRBV5-1; clone_size: few; d_call: NA; cdr3_nt: TGCGCCAGCAGCTTGTTAGTTGGCATGAACACTGAAGCTTTCTTT; cdr3_aa: CASSLLVGMNTEAFF
j_call: TRBJ2-7; v_call: TRBV10-3; clone_size: few; d_call: TRBD2; cdr3_nt: TGTGCCATCAGGGGGACTAGCGGTAGCTCCTACGAGCAGTACTTC; cdr3_aa: CAIRGTSGSSYEQYF
j_call: TRBJ2-6; v_call: TRBV7-2; clone_size: few; d_call: NA; cdr3_nt: TGTGCCAGCAGCTTCCTGGTCTCTGGGGCCAACGTCCTGACTTTC; cdr3_aa: CASSFLVSGANVLTF
j_call: TRBJ2-7; v_call: TRBV5-6; clone_size: once; d_call: TRBD1; cdr3_nt: TGTGCCAGCAGCCCGGGACAGTGGTCCGAGCAGTACTTC; cdr3_aa: CASSPGQWSEQYF
j_call: TRBJ2-3; v_call: TRBV30; clone_size: few; d_call: NA; cdr3_nt: TGTGCCTGGAGTGACTACACAGATACGCAGTATTTT; cdr3_aa: CAWSDYTDTQYF
j_call: TRBJ2-1; v_call: TRBV5-6; clone_size: NA; d_call: NA; cdr3_nt: TGTGCCAGCAGCTCCTTGGTGGAGGGACAAAGCAATGAGCAGTTCTTC; cdr3_aa: CASSSLVEGQSNEQFF
j_call: TRBJ2-1; v_call: TRBV19; clone_size: few; d_call: NA; cdr3_nt: TGTGCCAGTAGTGTCGGACGGAACAATGAGCAGTTCTTC; cdr3_aa: CASSVGRNNEQFF
j_call: TRBJ2-5; v_call: TRBV18; clone_size: few; d_call: NA; cdr3_nt: TGTGCCAGCTCACCACCGCGTGCAGGGGGGTTGGAACAGACCCAGTACTTC; cdr3_aa: CASSPPRAGGLEQTQYF
j_call: TRBJ2-1; v_call: TRBV7-2; clone_size: few; d_call: TRBD1; cdr3_nt: TGTGCCAGCAGCTCACCGGGACAGCACAATGAGCAGTTCTTC; cdr3_aa: CASSSPGQHNEQFF
j_call: TRBJ2-3; v_call: TRBV27; clone_size: NA; d_call: TRBD2; cdr3_nt: TGTGCCAGCAGTCACGGGACTAGCGGGAGGATTTCAGATACGCAGTATTTT; cdr3_aa: CASSHGTSGRISDTQYF
j_call: TRBJ2-7; v_call: TRBV10-1; clone_size: once; d_call: NA; cdr3_nt: TGCGCCAGCAGTGACAGGGTTGATTCCGAGCAGTACTTC; cdr3_aa: CASSDRVDSEQYF
j_call: TRBJ2-1; v_call: TRBV9; clone_size: few; d_call: TRBD2; cdr3_nt: TGTGCCAGCAGCCCGCGGGAGGGGGGCGAGCAGTTCTTC; cdr3_aa: CASSPREGGEQFF
j_call: TRBJ2-1; v_call: TRBV30; clone_size: few; d_call: TRBD1; cdr3_nt: TGTGCCTGGAGTGGAAACAGGGGAAATGAGCAGTTCTTC; cdr3_aa: CAWSGNRGNEQFF
j_call: TRBJ2-5; v_call: TRBV5-6; clone_size: NA; d_call: TRBD2; cdr3_nt: TGTGCCAGCAGCTTTCGCGCGGGAGGGCCGGGCCAGTACTTC; cdr3_aa: CASSFRAGGPGQYF